The 2 T cell receptor beta chains below all came from one sample that was sequenced in a study of T cell responses to AZD1222 COVID-19 vaccine (dated by TCRdb to the early 2020s). Library preparation used the immunoSEQ multiplex PCR assay. TCRdb obtained this table from immuneACCESS and retained in-frame rearrangements with V and J assigned. These tables miss some clones; where compared with another copy, unresolved V genes account for less than half of the shortfall, and the remainder is unexplained. The sample table contains about 100,000 clones; only one count was recorded for roughly 86% of them. The ten largest account for just over 4% of the sample. Per the publication, the time point label means: baseline before first vaccination. Interpreted using the paper, the treatment or condition label stands for: meningococcal conjugate vaccine given as trial control. Sequenced here: peripheral blood, sampled on day 0 of MenACWY control vaccination. Receptors originate from an adult in good health.

This chain joins TRBV5-1 and TRBJ1-2; D call uncertain. CDR3 length: 15 amino acids. V was clipped by 1 base and J by 1 base, with 11 bases between them. CDR1 is SGHRS and CDR2 is YFSETQ in the germline V gene. As DNA, the CDR3 is TGCGCCAGCAGCTTGTTAGGACGGCTTAACTATGGCTACACCTTC. Its protein is CASSLLGRLNYGYTF.

CDR3 residues: CASSLWALATNEKLFF. The CDR3 coding sequence is TGTGCCAGCAGCTTATGGGCACTAGCAACTAATGAAAAACTGTTTTTT. The rearrangement links TRBV7-9 to TRBJ1-4; D is uncertain. This CDR3 has 16 amino acids. The V gene's germline CDR1 is SEHNR and CDR2 FQNEAQ (reference sequence). The V and J ends lost 2 bases and 0 bases respectively, with 10 bases between them. Supplemented by reference TRBV7-9 and TRBJ1-4, the full variable domain reads DTGVSQNPRHKITKRGQNVTFRCDPISEHNRLYWYRQTLGQGPEFLTYFQNEAQLEKSRLLSDRFSAERPKGSFSTLEIQRTEQGDSAMYLCASSLWALATNEKLFFGSGTQLSVL.